Sequencing of this T cell receptor (beta chain) was carried out in a study of PD-1 blockade in classical Hodgkin lymphoma. Study as a whole: Patients were given intravenous nivolumab, 3 mg/kg, every 2 weeks.

All the patients suffered relapse after autologous stem cell transplantation, and brentuximab vedotin exposure differed. Best outcomes ranged across complete response, partial response and progressive disease. Study-wide results and caveats: Why the repertoires differ is still unclear, perhaps disease activity or prior therapy.

A word on this clone: What it binds is not known.

The protocol was immunoSEQ multiplex PCR, while the TCRdb copy is restricted to in-frame clones and leaves out a portion. The sample carries 110,000 or so clones, roughly nine tenths recorded once. This CDR3 comprises 14 residues. Germline V CDR1 and CDR2: MNHEY, SMNVEV (reference sequence). Trimming at V came to 2 bases and at J to 7 bases, leaving 4 bases not matched to a gene. The source of this sequence is a human donor with classical Hodgkin lymphoma. The sample was peripheral blood mononuclear cells (PBMCs), taken before the second cycle of nivolumab. The V gene is TRBV27, the J gene TRBJ1-4, with TRBD1 matching 7 bases. The DNA of the CDR3 is TGTGCCAGCAGTTTAGACAGGGTGGCTGAAAAACTGTTTTTT. Protein sequence: CASSLDRVAEKLFF.